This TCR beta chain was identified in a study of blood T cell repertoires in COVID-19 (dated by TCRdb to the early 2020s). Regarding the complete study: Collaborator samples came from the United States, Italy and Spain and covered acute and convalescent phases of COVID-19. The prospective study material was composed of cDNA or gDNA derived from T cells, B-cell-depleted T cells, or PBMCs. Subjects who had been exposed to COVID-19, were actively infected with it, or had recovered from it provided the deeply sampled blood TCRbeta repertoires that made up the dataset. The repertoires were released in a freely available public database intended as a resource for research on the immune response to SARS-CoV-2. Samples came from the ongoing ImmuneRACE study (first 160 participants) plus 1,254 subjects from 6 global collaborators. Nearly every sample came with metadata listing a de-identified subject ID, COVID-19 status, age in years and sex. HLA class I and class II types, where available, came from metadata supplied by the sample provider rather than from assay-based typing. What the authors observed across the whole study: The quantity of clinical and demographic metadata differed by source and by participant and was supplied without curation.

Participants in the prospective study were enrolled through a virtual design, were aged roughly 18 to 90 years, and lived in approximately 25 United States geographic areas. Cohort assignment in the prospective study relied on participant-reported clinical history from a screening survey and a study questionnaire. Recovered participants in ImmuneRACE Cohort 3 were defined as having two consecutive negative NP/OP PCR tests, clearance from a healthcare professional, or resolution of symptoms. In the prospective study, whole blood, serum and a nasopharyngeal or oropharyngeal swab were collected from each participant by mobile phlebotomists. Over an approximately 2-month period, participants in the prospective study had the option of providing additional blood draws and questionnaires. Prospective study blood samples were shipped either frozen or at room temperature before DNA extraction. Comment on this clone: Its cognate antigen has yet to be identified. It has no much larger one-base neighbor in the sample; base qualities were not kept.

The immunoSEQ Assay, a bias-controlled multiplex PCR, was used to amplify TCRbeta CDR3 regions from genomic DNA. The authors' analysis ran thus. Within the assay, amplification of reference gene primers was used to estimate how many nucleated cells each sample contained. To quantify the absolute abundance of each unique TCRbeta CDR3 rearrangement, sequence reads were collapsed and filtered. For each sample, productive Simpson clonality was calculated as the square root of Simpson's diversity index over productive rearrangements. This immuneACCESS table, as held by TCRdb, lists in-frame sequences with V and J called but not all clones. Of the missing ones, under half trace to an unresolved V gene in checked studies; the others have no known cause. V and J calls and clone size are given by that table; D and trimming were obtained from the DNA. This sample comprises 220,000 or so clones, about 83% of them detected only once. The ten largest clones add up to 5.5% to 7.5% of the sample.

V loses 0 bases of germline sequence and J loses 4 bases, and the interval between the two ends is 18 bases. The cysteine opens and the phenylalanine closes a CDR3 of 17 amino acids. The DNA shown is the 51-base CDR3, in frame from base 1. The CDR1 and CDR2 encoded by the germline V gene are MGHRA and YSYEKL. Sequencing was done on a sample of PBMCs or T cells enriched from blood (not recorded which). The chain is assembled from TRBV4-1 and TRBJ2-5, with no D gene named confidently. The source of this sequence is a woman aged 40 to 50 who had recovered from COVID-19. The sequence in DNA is TGCGCCAGCAGCCAAGAGACCGACTTCGGAAGGCGAGAGACCCAGTACTTC. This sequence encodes CASSQETDFGRRETQYF.